This T cell receptor (beta chain) was captured by sequencing in a study of cytomegalovirus exposure and HLA in healthy donors. Study-level results: In a later analysis, CMV-associated beta chains were mostly HLA-associated, it appeared. Analyses of presence/absence relied on an assumption of roughly uniform sequencing depth across donors. In a later analysis, productive TCRs from donors in an Asian-associated ancestry cluster reportedly carried fewer N-insertions than the cohort mean. Sequences of the TCR beta chain were said to predict the HLA-A and HLA-B alleles of most subjects accurately.

Per germline, CDR1 MDHEN and CDR2 SYDVKM. CDR3 length: 15 residues. Trimming took 5 bases from V and 2 from J; bases not matched to a gene: 6. Amplification used 60 Vbeta primers and 13 Jbeta primers. Clones were sequenced by immunoSEQ multiplex PCR, and TCRdb holds only the in-frame ones, with some missing. The sample has roughly 150,000 clones, approximately 81% seen once. On this clone itself: The antigen is unknown.

The receptor was isolated from a man aged 45-65 years in good health and CMV-seropositive. This chain joins TRBV28 and TRBJ1-3, with TRBD1 matching over 7 bases. What was sequenced was PBMCs. CDR3 in amino acids: CASSTIGQAGNTIYF. As DNA, the CDR3 is TGTGCCAGCAGTACCATTGGACAGGCTGGAAACACCATATATTTT.